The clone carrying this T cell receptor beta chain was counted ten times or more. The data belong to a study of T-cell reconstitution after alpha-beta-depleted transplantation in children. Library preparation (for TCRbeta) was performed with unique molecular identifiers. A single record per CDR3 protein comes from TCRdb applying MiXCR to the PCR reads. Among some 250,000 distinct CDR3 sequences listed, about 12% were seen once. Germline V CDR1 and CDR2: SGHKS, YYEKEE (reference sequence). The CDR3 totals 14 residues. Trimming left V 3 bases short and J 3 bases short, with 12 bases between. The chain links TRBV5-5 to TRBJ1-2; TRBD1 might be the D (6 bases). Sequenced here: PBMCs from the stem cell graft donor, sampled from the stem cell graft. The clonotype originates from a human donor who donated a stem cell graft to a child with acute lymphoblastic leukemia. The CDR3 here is CASSSNQGYYGYTF. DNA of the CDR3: TGTGCCAGCAGCTCTAATCAGGGGTACTATGGCTACACCTTC.